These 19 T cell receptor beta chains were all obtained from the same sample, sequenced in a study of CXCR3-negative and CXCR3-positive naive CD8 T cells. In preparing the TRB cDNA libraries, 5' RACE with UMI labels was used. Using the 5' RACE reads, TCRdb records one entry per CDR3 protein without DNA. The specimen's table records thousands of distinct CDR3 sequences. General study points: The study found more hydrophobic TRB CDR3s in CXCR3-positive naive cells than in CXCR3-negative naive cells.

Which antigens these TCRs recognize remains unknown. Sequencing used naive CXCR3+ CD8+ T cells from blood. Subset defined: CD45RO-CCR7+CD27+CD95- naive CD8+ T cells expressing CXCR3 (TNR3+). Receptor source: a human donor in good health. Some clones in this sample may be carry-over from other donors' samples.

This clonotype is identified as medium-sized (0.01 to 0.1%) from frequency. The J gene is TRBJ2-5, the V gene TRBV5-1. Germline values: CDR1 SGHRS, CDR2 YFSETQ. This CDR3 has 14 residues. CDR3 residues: CASSLDRPQVTQYF.

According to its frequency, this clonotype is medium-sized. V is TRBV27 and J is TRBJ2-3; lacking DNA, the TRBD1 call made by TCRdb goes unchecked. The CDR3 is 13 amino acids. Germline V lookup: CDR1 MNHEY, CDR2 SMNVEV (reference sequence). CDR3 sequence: CASSPGFPDTQYF.

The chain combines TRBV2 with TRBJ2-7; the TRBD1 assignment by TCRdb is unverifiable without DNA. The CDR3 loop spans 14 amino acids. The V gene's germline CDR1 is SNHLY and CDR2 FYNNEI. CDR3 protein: CASRPQGAVSEQYF.

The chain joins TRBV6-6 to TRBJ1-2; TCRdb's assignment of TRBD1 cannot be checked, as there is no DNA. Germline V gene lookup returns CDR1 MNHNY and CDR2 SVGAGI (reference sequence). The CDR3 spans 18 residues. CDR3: CASTPLWDRVQVDYGYTF.

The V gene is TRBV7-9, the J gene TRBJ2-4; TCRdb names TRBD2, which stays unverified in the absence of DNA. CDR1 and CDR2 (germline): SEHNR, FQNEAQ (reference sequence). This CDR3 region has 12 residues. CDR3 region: CASSLGGDIQYF.

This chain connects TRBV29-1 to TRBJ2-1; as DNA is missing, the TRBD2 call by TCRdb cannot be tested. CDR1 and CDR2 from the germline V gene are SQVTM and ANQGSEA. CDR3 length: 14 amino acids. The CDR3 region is CSVELAGGLSEQFF.

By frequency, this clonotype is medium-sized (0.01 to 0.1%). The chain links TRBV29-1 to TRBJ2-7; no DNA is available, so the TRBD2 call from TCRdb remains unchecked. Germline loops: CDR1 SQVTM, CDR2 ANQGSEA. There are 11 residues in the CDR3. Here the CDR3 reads CSARGPYGQYF.

This CDR3 reads CSARDPVKNYGYTF. The chain couples TRBV20-1 to TRBJ1-2. The CDR3 is 14 amino acids. Germline CDR1 is DFQATT and CDR2 is SNEGSKA (reference sequence).

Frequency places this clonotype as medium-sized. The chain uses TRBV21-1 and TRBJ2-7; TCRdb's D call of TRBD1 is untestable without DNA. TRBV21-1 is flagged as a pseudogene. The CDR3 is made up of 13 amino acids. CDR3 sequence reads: CASRGQGSYEQYF.

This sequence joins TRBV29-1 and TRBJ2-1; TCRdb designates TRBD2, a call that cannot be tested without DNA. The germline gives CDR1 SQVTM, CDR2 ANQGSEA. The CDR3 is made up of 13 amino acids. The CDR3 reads CSVEPPSGSEQFF.

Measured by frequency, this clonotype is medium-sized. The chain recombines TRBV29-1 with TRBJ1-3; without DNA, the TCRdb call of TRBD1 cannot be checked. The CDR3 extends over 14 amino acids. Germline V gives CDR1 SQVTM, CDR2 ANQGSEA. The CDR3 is CSVRDTYSGNTIYF.

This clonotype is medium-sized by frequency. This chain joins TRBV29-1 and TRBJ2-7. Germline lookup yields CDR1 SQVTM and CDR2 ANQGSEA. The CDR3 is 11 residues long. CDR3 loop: CSVADGYEQYF.

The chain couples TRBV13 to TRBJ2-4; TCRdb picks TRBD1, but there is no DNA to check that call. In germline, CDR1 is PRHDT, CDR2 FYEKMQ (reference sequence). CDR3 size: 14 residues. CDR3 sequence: CASSSGTDQNIQYF.

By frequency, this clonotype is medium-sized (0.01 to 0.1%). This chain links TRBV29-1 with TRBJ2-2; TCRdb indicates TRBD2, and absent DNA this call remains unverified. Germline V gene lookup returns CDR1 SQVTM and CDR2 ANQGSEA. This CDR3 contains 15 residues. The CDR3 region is CSVESSGSDSGELFF.

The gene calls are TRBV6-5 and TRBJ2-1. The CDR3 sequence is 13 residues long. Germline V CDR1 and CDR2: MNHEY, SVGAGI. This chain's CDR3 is CASRDQHYNEQFF.

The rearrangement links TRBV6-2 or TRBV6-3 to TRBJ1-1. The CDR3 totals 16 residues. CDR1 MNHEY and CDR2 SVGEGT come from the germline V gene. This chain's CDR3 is CASSYSIGWMNTEAFF.

The CDR3 region is CSVGASGYEQYF. The V and J genes are TRBV29-1 and TRBJ2-7; TCRdb's assignment of TRBD2 cannot be checked, as there is no DNA. Germline V gives CDR1 SQVTM, CDR2 ANQGSEA. This CDR3 comprises 12 residues.

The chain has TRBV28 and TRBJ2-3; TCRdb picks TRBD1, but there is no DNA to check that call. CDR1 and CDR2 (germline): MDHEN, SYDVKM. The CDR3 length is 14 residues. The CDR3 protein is CASSLTGLTDTQYF. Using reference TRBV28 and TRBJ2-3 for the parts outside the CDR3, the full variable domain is DVKVTQSSRYLVKRTGEKVFLECVQDMDHENMFWYRQDPGLGLRLIYFSYDVKMKEKGDIPEGYSVSREKKERFSLILESASTNQTSMYLCASSLTGLTDTQYFGPGTRLTVL.

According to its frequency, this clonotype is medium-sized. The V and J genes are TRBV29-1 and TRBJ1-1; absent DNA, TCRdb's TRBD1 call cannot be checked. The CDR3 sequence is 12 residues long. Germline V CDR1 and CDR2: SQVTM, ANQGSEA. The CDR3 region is CSVEGGAPEAFF.